The present T cell receptor beta chain was sequenced within a study of blood T cell repertoires in COVID-19. On the study more broadly: COVID-19 samples, acute and convalescent, were from the United States, Italy and Spain. Sources were T cells, B-cell-depleted T cells, or PBMCs; the material itself was cDNA or gDNA.

In the original analysis: Estimation of nucleated cell counts was performed using reference gene primer amplification. The repertoire was sequenced with immunoSEQ multiplex PCR; TCRdb's copy has only in-frame clones and lacks some. V, J and clone size derive from that table, while D and trimming were established from the DNA sequence. Of roughly 69,000 clones in the sample, about nine tenths were seen once. The CDR3 has 13 residues. Between the trimmed V and J ends, which lost 4 bases and 4 bases, there was a span of 10 bases. CDR1 is SSHAT and CDR2 is FNYEAQ in the germline V gene (reference sequence).

Sequencing was done on a sample of peripheral blood. This clonotype was obtained from a man aged 45 to 65 with active COVID-19. The chain links TRBV7-7 to TRBJ2-5; no clear D gene. CDR3 in amino acids: CASSSNTGETQYF. In DNA form, the CDR3 reads TGTGCCAGCAGCTCCAACACGGGAGAGACCCAGTACTTC.